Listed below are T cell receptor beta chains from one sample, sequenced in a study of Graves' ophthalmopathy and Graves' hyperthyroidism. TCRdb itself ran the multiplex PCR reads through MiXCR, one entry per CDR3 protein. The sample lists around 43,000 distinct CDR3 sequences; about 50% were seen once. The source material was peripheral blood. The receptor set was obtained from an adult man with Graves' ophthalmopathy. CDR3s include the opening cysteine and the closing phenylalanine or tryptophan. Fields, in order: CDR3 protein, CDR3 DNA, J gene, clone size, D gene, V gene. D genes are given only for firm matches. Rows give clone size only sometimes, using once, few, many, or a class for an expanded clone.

CASSPANSPLHF,TGTGCCAGTAGTCCGGCCAATTCACCCCTCCACTTT,TRBJ1-6,NA,NA,TRBV19
CASSRAGGGPEEQFF,TGTGCGAGTAGCCGGGCGGGGGGGGGGCCTGAAGAGCAGTTCTTC,TRBJ2-1,NA,TRBD2,TRBV19
CASSASGGTGTVYVEQFF,TGTGCCAGCAGTGCTAGCGGGGGCACCGGGACTGTATATGTTGAGCAGTTCTTC,TRBJ2-1,once,TRBD2,TRBV6-4
CASRALGAWEQYF,TGTGCCAGCCGGGCCCTCGGGGCCTGGGAGCAGTACTTC,TRBJ2-7,NA,NA,TRBV6-5
CSARVWRSGRAGNNEQFF,TGCAGTGCTAGAGTTTGGCGTAGCGGGAGGGCCGGGAACAATGAGCAGTTCTTC,TRBJ2-1,many,TRBD2,TRBV20-1
CSALHFGGPSTDTQYF,TGCAGTGCCCTTCATTTTGGCGGACCTAGCACAGATACGCAGTATTTT,TRBJ2-3,many,NA,TRBV20-1
CASSQGLVKDTQYF,TGCGCCAGCAGCCAGGGACTAGTGAAAGATACGCAGTATTTT,TRBJ2-3,NA,TRBD2,TRBV9
CSVEVRLAGDEQFF,TGCAGCGTTGAAGTGAGACTAGCGGGAGATGAGCAGTTCTTC,TRBJ2-1,NA,TRBD2,TRBV29-1
CASSVWGTSGTDTQFF,TGTGCCAGCAGCGTTTGGGGGACTAGCGGCACAGATACGCAGTTCTTC,TRBJ2-1,few,TRBD2,TRBV9
CASSQGTNGYTDTQYF,TGTGCCAGCAGCCAAGGGACTAACGGATACACAGATACGCAGTATTTT,TRBJ2-3,NA,NA,TRBV3-1
CATSSPQGSGYNEQFF,TGTGCCACCAGCAGCCCCCAGGGGTCGGGTTACAATGAGCAGTTCTTC,TRBJ2-1,NA,NA,TRBV24-1
CASSWSLYEQYF,TGTGCCAGCAGCTGGTCCTTATACGAGCAGTACTTC,TRBJ2-7,NA,NA,TRBV7-2
CSARDGQDLMNTEAFF,TGCAGTGCTAGAGATGGACAGGATCTAATGAACACTGAAGCTTTCTTT,TRBJ1-1,many,TRBD1,TRBV20-1
CASSLGPGAGNVLTF,TGCGCCAGCAGCTTGGGGCCGGGGGCGGGCAACGTCCTGACTTTC,TRBJ2-6,NA,NA,TRBV5-1
CSARATGGRETQYF,TGCAGTGCTAGAGCTACAGGGGGCCGTGAGACCCAGTACTTC,TRBJ2-5,many,TRBD1,TRBV20-1
CAISESGEQNTEAFF,TGTGCCATCAGTGAGTCAGGGGAACAGAACACTGAAGCTTTCTTT,TRBJ1-1,NA,NA,TRBV10-3
CSARPPALGLDTQYF,TGCAGTGCTAGACCTCCAGCTCTGGGACTGGATACGCAGTATTTT,TRBJ2-3,many,NA,TRBV20-1
CASSVYGSTDIQYF,TGTGCCAGCAGCGTATACGGGAGCACGGACATTCAGTACTTC,TRBJ2-4,many,NA,TRBV9
CATSRDENEQYF,TGTGCCACCAGCAGAGATGAAAACGAGCAGTACTTC,TRBJ2-7,many,NA,TRBV15
CASSLDAGNTIYF,TGTGCCAGCAGCTTAGACGCTGGAAACACCATATATTTT,TRBJ1-3,many,NA,TRBV11-3
CASSTGTSGNTGELFF,TGTGCCAGCAGCACCGGGACTAGCGGGAATACCGGGGAGCTGTTTTTT,TRBJ2-2,many,TRBD2,TRBV7-9
CASMKRRGLETQYF,TGTGCCAGCATGAAGAGGCGGGGCCTGGAGACCCAGTACTTC,TRBJ2-5,many,NA,TRBV6-5
CASSLTGLAGAYEQYF,TGTGCCAGCAGCCTGACGGGACTAGCGGGGGCCTACGAGCAGTACTTC,TRBJ2-7,NA,TRBD2,TRBV7-2
CASSPPGSGRYEQYF,TGTGCCAGCAGCCCGCCGGGCTCTGGGAGATACGAGCAGTACTTC,TRBJ2-7,NA,NA,TRBV7-9
CASSRGNTEAFF,TGTGCCAGCTCAAGGGGGAACACTGAAGCTTTCTTT,TRBJ1-1,many,NA,TRBV6-5
CACSRGQVATGANVLTF,TGTGCCTGTAGTAGAGGACAGGTAGCGACTGGGGCCAACGTCCTGACTTTC,TRBJ2-6,NA,TRBD1,TRBV19
CASTTGFTDTQYF,TGTGCCAGCACCACAGGGTTCACAGATACGCAGTATTTT,TRBJ2-3,many,NA,TRBV2
CASSERAGISTDTQYF,TGCGCCAGCAGTGAGAGAGCGGGGATCAGCACAGATACGCAGTATTTT,TRBJ2-3,NA,TRBD2,TRBV10-2
CASSELTGGLFF,TGTGCCAGCAGTGAATTGACCGGGGGTTTGTTTTTT,TRBJ1-4,many,NA,TRBV6-1
CSVDNGNNEQFF,TGCAGCGTTGATAACGGGAACAATGAGCAGTTCTTC,TRBJ2-1,NA,NA,TRBV29-1
CASSVGDTIYF,TGTGCCAGCAGTGTAGGGGACACCATATATTTT,TRBJ1-3,NA,NA,TRBV25-1
CSASVDWKSYEQYF,TGCAGTGCTAGTGTGGATTGGAAATCCTACGAGCAGTACTTC,TRBJ2-7,NA,NA,TRBV20-1
CAGSPGQGTDTQYF,TGTGCCGGCAGCCCGGGACAGGGTACAGATACGCAGTATTTT,TRBJ2-3,NA,TRBD1,TRBV3-1
CASSARAGRTYNEQFF,TGTGCCAGCAGCGCGAGAGCGGGGAGAACCTACAATGAGCAGTTCTTC,TRBJ2-1,many,TRBD2,TRBV9
CASSLGGFSSYNEQFF,TGTGCCAGCAGCTTGGGGGGGTTTAGCTCCTACAATGAGCAGTTCTTC,TRBJ2-1,many,NA,TRBV5-6
CAISARDYDEQFF,TGTGCCATCAGTGCCCGGGACTACGATGAGCAGTTCTTC,TRBJ2-1,NA,TRBD2,TRBV10-3
CASSTTGTGINYGQYF,TGTGCCAGTAGTACCACCGGGACAGGGATAAACTACGGGCAGTACTTC,TRBJ2-7,many,TRBD1,TRBV19
CSSRARGVNTEAFF,TGCAGCAGCCGGGCTCGAGGGGTGAACACTGAAGCTTTCTTT,TRBJ1-1,NA,NA,TRBV29-1
CASSFVGSLETQYF,TGTGCCAGCAGTTTTGTCGGTAGTCTTGAGACCCAGTACTTC,TRBJ2-5,many,NA,TRBV27
CACRNPGQGAGDTQYF,TGTGCCTGCAGGAATCCGGGACAGGGGGCTGGGGACACGCAGTATTTT,TRBJ2-3,NA,TRBD1,TRBV7-3
CASSNRREETQYF,TGTGCCAGTAGTAACAGAAGAGAGGAGACCCAGTACTTC,TRBJ2-5,many,NA,TRBV19
CASSPSDGAQYEQYF,TGTGCCAGCAGCCCTAGCGACGGGGCCCAATACGAGCAGTACTTC,TRBJ2-7,NA,NA,TRBV3-1
CAISEPGPLSGKAYEQYF,TGTGCCATCAGTGAGCCGGGCCCCCTGAGCGGGAAGGCCTACGAGCAGTACTTC,TRBJ2-7,many,TRBD2,TRBV10-3
CASSSVSTGETQYF,TGTGCCAGCAGCTCAGTATCTACCGGGGAGACCCAGTACTTC,TRBJ2-5,many,NA,TRBV7-9
CASSSRGDSPLHF,TGTGCCAGCTCCTCGAGGGGGGATTCACCCCTCCACTTT,TRBJ1-6,many,NA,TRBV5-5
CATLYSGRKTQYF,TGTGCCACCCTTTATAGCGGGAGGAAGACCCAGTACTTC,TRBJ2-5,many,TRBD2,TRBV6-1
CSVLRTSPPPYGYTF,TGCAGCGTACTCAGGACGTCTCCTCCCCCCTATGGCTACACCTTC,TRBJ1-2,few,NA,TRBV29-1
CSAGGGDRGYNEQFF,TGCAGTGCGGGCGGGGGGGACAGGGGATACAATGAGCAGTTCTTC,TRBJ2-1,NA,NA,TRBV20-1
CAIRGAMDGYTF,TGTGCCATCAGAGGGGCTATGGATGGCTACACCTTC,TRBJ1-2,few,NA,TRBV10-3